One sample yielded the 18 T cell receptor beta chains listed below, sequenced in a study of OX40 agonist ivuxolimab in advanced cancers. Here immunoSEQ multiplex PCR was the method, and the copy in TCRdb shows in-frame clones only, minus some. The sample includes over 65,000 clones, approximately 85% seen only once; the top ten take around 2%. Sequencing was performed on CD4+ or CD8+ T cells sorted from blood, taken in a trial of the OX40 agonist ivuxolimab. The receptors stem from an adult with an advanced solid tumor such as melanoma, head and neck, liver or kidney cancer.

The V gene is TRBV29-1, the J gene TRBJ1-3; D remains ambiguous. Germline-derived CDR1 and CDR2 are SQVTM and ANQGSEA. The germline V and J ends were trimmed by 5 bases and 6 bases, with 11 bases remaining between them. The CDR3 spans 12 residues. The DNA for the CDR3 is TGCAGCGTTCGGGGTGCGGAAAACACCATATATTTT. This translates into CSVRGAENTIYF.

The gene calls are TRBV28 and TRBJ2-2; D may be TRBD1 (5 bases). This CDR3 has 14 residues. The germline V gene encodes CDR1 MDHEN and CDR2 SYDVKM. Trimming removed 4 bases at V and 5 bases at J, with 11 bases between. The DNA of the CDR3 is TGTGCCAGCAGTTGGGCAGGGAAGACCGGGGAGCTGTTTTTT. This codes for CASSWAGKTGELFF.

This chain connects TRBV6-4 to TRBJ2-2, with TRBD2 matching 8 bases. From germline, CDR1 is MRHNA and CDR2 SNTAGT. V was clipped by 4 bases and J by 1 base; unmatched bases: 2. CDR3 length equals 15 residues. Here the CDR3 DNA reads TGTGCCAGCAGTGCCCTAGCGGGGAACACCGGGGAGCTGTTTTTT. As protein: CASSALAGNTGELFF.

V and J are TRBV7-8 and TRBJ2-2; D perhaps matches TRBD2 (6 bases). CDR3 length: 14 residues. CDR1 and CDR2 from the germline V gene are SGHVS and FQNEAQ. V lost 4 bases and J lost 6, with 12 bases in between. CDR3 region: CASSSKTSSGELFF. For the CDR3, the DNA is TGTGCCAGCAGCTCCAAGACTAGTTCCGGGGAGCTGTTTTTT.

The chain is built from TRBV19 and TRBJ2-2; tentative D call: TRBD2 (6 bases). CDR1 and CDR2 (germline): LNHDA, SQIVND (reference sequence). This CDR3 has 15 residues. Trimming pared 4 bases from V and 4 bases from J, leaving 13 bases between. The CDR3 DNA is TGTGCCAGTAGTACCCGTAGCGGCTCCACCGGGGAGCTGTTTTTT. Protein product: CASSTRSGSTGELFF.

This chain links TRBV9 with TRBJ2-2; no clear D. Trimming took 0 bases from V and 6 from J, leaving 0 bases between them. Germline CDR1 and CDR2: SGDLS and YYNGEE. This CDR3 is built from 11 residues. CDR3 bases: TGTGCCAGCAGCGTAGCCGGGGAGCTGTTTTTT. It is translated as CASSVAGELFF.

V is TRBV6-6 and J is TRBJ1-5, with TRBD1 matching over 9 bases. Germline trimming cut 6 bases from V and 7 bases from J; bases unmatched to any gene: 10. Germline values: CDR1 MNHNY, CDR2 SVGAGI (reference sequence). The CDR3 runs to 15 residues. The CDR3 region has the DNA TGTGCCAGCAGCCCGGGACAGGGAGGGGGCCAGCCCCAGCATTTT. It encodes CASSPGQGGGQPQHF.

This CDR3 is CASKDRGMNTEAFF. Here the CDR3 DNA reads TGTGCCAGCAAAGACAGGGGAATGAACACTGAAGCTTTCTTT. V gene TRBV18 combines with J gene TRBJ1-1, with 8 bases that match TRBD1. Germline V gene lookup returns CDR1 KGHSH and CDR2 LQKENI. Trimming cost V 8 bases and J 0 bases; bases outside gene matches: 5. The CDR3 extends over 14 amino acids. The full variable domain, with the rest looked up from reference TRBV18 and TRBJ1-1, is NAGVMQNPRHLVRRRGQEARLRCSPMKGHSHVYWYRQLPEEGLKFMVYLQKENIIDESGMPKERFSAEFPKEGPSILRIQQVVRGDSAAYFCASKDRGMNTEAFFGQGTRLTVV.

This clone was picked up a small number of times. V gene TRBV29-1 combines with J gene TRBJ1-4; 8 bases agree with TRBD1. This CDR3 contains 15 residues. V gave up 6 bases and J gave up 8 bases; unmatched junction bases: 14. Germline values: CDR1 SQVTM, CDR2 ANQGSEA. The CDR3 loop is CSVEQDRGRSEKLFF. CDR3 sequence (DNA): TGCAGCGTGGAGCAAGACAGGGGACGAAGCGAAAAACTGTTTTTT. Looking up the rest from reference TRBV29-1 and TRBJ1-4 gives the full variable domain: SAVISQKPSRDICQRGTSLTIQCQVDSQVTMMFWYRQQPGQSLTLIATANQGSEATYESGFVIDKFPISRPNLTFSTLTVSNMSPEDSSIYLCSVEQDRGRSEKLFFGSGTQLSVL.

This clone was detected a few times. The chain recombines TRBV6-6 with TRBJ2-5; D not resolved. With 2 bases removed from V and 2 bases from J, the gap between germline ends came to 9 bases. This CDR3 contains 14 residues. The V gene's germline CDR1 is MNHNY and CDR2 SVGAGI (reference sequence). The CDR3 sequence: CASSYPASQETQYF. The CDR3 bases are TGTGCCAGCAGTTACCCTGCTAGTCAAGAGACCCAGTACTTC.

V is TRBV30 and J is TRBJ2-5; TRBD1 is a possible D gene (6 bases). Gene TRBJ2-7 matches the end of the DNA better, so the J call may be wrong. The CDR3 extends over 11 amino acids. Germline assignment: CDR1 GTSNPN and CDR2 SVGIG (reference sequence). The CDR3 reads CASRDNYEQYF. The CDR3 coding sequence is TGTGCCTCCCGGGACAACTACGAGCAGTACTTC.

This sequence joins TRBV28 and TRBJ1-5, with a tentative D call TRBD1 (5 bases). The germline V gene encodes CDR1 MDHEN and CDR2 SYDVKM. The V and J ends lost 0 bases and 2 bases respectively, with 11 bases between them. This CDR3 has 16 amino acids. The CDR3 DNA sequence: TGTGCCAGCAGTTTATGGGGGGGATTGGGCAATCAGCCCCAGCATTTT. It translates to CASSLWGGLGNQPQHF.

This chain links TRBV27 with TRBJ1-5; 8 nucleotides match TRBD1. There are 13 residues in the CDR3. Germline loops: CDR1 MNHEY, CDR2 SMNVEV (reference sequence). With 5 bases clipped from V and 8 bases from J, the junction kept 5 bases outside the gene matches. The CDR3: CASSPRGLEPQHF. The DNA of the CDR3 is TGTGCCAGCAGTCCCAGGGGGCTTGAGCCCCAGCATTTT.

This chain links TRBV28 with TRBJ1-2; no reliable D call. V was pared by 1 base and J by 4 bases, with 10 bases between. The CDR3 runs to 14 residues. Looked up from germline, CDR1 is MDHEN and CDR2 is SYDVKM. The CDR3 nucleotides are TGTGCCAGCAGTTTATCTGGGGAAGGCTATGGCTACACCTTC. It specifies CASSLSGEGYGYTF.

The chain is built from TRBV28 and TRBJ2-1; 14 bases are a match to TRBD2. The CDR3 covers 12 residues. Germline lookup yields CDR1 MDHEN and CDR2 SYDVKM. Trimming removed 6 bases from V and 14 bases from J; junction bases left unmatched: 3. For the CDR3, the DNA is TGTGCCAGCAGCCCGGGACTAGCGGGGGAGTTCTTC. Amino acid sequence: CASSPGLAGEFF.

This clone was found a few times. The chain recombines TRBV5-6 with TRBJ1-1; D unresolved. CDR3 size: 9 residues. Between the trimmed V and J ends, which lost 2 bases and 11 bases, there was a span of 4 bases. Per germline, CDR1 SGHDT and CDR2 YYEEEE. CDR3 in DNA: TGTGCCAGCAGCTTTCGGGCTTTCTTT. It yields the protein CASSFRAFF. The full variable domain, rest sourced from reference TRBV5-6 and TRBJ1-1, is DAGVTQSPTHLIKTRGQQVTLRCSPKSGHDTVSWYQQALGQGPQFIFQYYEEEERQRGNFPDRFSGHQFPNYSSELNVNALLLGDSALYLCASSFRAFFGQGTRLTVV.

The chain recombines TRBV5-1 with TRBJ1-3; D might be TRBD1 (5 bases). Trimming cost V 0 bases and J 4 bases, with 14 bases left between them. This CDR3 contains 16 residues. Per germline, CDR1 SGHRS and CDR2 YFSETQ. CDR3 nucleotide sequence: TGCGCCAGCAGCTTGGCGGGAGCAGGGCGAGGAAACACCATATATTTT. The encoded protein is CASSLAGAGRGNTIYF.

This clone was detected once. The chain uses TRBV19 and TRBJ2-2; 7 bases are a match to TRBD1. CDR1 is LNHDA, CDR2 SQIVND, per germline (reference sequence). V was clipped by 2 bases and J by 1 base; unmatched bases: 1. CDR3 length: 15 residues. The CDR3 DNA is TGTGCCAGTAGTATACGGACAGGGAACACCGGGGAGCTGTTTTTT. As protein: CASSIRTGNTGELFF.